These 30 T cell receptor beta chains share one sample of origin, sequenced in a study of cytomegalovirus exposure and HLA in healthy donors (dated by TCRdb to 2017 to 2019). Libraries were made using the immunoSEQ multiplex PCR assay. The multiplex PCR relied on a mix of 60 forward primers for TCR Vbeta segments and 13 reverse primers for TCR Jbeta segments. What TCRdb holds here is the immuneACCESS table cut down to in-frame rearrangements. Part of the clones is not present; checked against another copy, under half of the missing clones reflect an unresolved V gene, and the others are unexplained. This sample is represented by 80,000 to 100,000 clones; roughly three quarters of them were singletons. Of the sample, under 4% is held by the ten largest clones. The sequencing sample was made of PBMCs. The receptors were gathered from a male donor in good health and CMV-seropositive.

The V call is TRBV4-2, the J call TRBJ2-7; no clear D gene. Trimming cost V 2 bases and J 2 bases, with 7 bases left between them. From germline, CDR1 is LGHNA and CDR2 YNFKEQ. The CDR3 loop spans 13 amino acids. The CDR3 coding sequence is TGTGCCAGCAGCCAAAGTGACACCTACGAGCAGTACTTC. Its protein is CASSQSDTYEQYF.

The V gene is TRBV30, the J gene TRBJ2-7; no clear D gene. This CDR3 has 13 residues. Germline-derived CDR1 and CDR2 are GTSNPN and SVGIG (reference sequence). Trimming pared 5 bases from V and 0 bases from J, leaving 11 bases between. In DNA, the CDR3 is TGTGCCTGGCGGTACGTTAGCTCCTACGAGCAGTACTTC. It is translated as CAWRYVSSYEQYF. Combining the CDR3 with reference TRBV30 and TRBJ2-7 gives the whole variable domain SQTIHQWPATLVQPVGSPLSLECTVEGTSNPNLYWYRQAAGRGLQLLFYSVGIGQISSEVPQNLSASRPQDRQFILSSKKLLLSDSGFYLCAWRYVSSYEQYFGPGTRLTVT.

V gene TRBV9 combines with J gene TRBJ2-3; D is perhaps TRBD1 (6 bases). With 0 bases removed from V and 5 bases from J, the gap between germline ends came to 13 bases. CDR3 size: 15 residues. Looked up from germline, CDR1 is SGDLS and CDR2 is YYNGEE. CDR3 bases: TGTGCCAGCAGCGTAGTATGGGGGCACGGAGATACGCAGTATTTT. It codes for CASSVVWGHGDTQYF. Full variable domain (outside the CDR3, taken from reference TRBV9 and TRBJ2-3): DSGVTQTPKHLITATGQRVTLRCSPRSGDLSVYWYQQSLDQGLQFLIQYYNGEERAKGNILERFSAQQFPDLHSELNLSSLELGDSALYFCASSVVWGHGDTQYFGPGTRLTVL.

The chain recombines TRBV5-1 with TRBJ2-7, with D tentatively TRBD1 (6 bases). CDR3 length: 13 residues. CDR1 and CDR2 from the germline V gene are SGHRS and YFSETQ. Trimming pared 0 bases from V and 4 bases from J, leaving 8 bases between. CDR3 nucleotide sequence: TGCGCCAGCAGCTTGGGGGACATATACGAGCAGTACTTC. Its protein product is CASSLGDIYEQYF.

The chain joins TRBV9 to TRBJ1-2, with 7 bases lining up with TRBD1. The CDR3 sequence is 15 residues long. Trimming at V came to 0 bases and at J to 6 bases, leaving 8 bases not matched to a gene. Germline-derived CDR1 and CDR2 are SGDLS and YYNGEE. The CDR3: CASSVGVTGMDGYTF. DNA for the CDR3: TGTGCCAGCAGCGTAGGGGTGACAGGGATGGATGGCTACACCTTC. Full variable domain (remainder filled in from reference TRBV9 and TRBJ1-2): DSGVTQTPKHLITATGQRVTLRCSPRSGDLSVYWYQQSLDQGLQFLIQYYNGEERAKGNILERFSAQQFPDLHSELNLSSLELGDSALYFCASSVGVTGMDGYTFGSGTRLTVV.

The chain uses TRBV5-8 and TRBJ2-3; the D gene is possibly TRBD1 (6 bases). V lost 2 bases, J lost 0 bases, and 10 bases lay in between. This CDR3 comprises 15 residues. Germline V gene sequence: CDR1 SGHTS, CDR2 YDEGEE. The CDR3 here is CASSFQGLSTDTQYF. CDR3 bases: TGTGCCAGCAGCTTCCAGGGGCTAAGCACAGATACGCAGTATTTT.

J is TRBJ1-3 and V is TRBV7-6; D possibly corresponds to TRBD1 (5 bases). Per germline, CDR1 SGHVS and CDR2 FNYEAQ. V was clipped by 1 base and J by 3 bases, with 7 bases between them. The CDR3 is made up of 14 amino acids. The CDR3 sequence is CASSLGQFGNTIYF. CDR3 in DNA: TGTGCCAGCAGCTTAGGACAGTTTGGAAACACCATATATTTT.

The rearrangement uses TRBV5-1 and TRBJ2-7; TRBD1 matches at 8 bases. The CDR3 sequence is 15 residues long. The germline V gene encodes CDR1 SGHRS and CDR2 YFSETQ. Trimming removed 5 bases from V and 3 bases from J; junction bases left unmatched: 10. The chain's CDR3 is CASRPTGQGVYEQYF. The CDR3 DNA follows: TGCGCCAGCAGACCCACCGGACAGGGTGTCTACGAGCAGTACTTC.

The J gene is TRBJ1-4, the V gene TRBV7-9; 7 bases agree with TRBD1. Unmatched junction bases numbered 4, after V lost 4 bases and J lost 5 bases. CDR1 and CDR2 (germline): SEHNR, FQNEAQ (reference sequence). The CDR3 totals 14 residues. CDR3 amino acids: CASSSGQRNEKLFF. CDR3 coding DNA: TGTGCCAGCAGCTCGGGACAGAGGAATGAAAAACTGTTTTTT.

This sequence joins TRBV4-1 and TRBJ2-7; D remains ambiguous. V was trimmed by 0 bases and J by 3 bases, leaving 6 bases between them. CDR1 is MGHRA and CDR2 is YSYEKL in the germline V gene. This CDR3 is 13 amino acids long. DNA for the CDR3: TGCGCCAGCAGCCAAGAGTCGGGCTACGAGCAGTACTTC. It encodes CASSQESGYEQYF.

This chain joins TRBV6-5 and TRBJ1-6, with D perhaps TRBD1 (6 bases). V shed 0 bases and J shed 7 bases, with 10 bases lying between them. This CDR3 has 15 residues. Germline values: CDR1 MNHEY, CDR2 SVGAGI. The CDR3 is CASSYSDRLNSPLHF. Written as DNA, the CDR3 is TGTGCCAGCAGTTACTCTGACAGGCTGAATTCACCCCTCCACTTT.

The chain is built from TRBV4-2 and TRBJ2-2; D remains unclear. Trimming removed 0 bases from V and 7 bases from J, with 15 bases in between. The length of the CDR3 is 16 residues. CDR1 is LGHNA and CDR2 is YNFKEQ in the germline V gene. Here the CDR3 reads CASSQEAPTHDGELFF. CDR3 nucleotide sequence: TGTGCCAGCAGCCAAGAGGCCCCGACACATGACGGGGAGCTGTTTTTT.

V gene TRBV6-1 combines with J gene TRBJ1-2, with 8 bases lining up with TRBD1. After removal of 6 bases from V and 3 bases from J, the junction contained 3 bases not matched to a gene. The germline gives CDR1 MNHNS, CDR2 SASEGT. This CDR3 comprises 13 residues. The CDR3: CASRGQVDYGYTF. In DNA form, the CDR3 reads TGTGCCAGCAGGGGACAGGTGGACTATGGCTACACCTTC.

This chain connects TRBV30 to TRBJ1-2; no definite D call. The CDR3 length is 14 residues. Deletions cut 0 bases from V and 1 base from J, with 9 bases between. Germline-derived CDR1 and CDR2 are GTSNPN and SVGIG (reference sequence). The CDR3: CAWSVPGFNYGYTF. CDR3 DNA: TGTGCCTGGAGTGTCCCGGGGTTTAACTATGGCTACACCTTC.

This clone has just a few counts. This chain joins TRBV2 and TRBJ2-7, with a possible D match to TRBD1 (5 bases). The CDR3 is made up of 13 amino acids. Germline V gene sequence: CDR1 SNHLY, CDR2 FYNNEI. V lost 8 bases and J lost 1, with 12 bases in between. This CDR3 reads CASGDSLSYEQYF. CDR3 bases: TGTGCCAGCGGCGACAGCTTATCCTACGAGCAGTACTTC.

The chain has TRBV5-6 and TRBJ1-5, with D possibly matching TRBD1 (5 bases). V shed 3 bases and J shed 4 bases, with 11 bases lying between them. The length of the CDR3 is 14 residues. Germline CDR1 and CDR2: SGHDT and YYEEEE. CDR3 bases: TGTGCCAGCAGCTCGCCGGGACTTAATCAGCCCCAGCATTTT. It encodes CASSSPGLNQPQHF.

The gene calls are TRBV9 and TRBJ1-1; D is unresolved. Trimming removed 2 bases from V and 1 base from J, with 9 bases in between. The CDR3 has 14 residues. In germline, CDR1 is SGDLS, CDR2 YYNGEE. The CDR3 loop is CASSVPRENTEAFF. CDR3 nucleotides: TGTGCCAGCAGCGTTCCAAGAGAGAACACTGAAGCTTTCTTT.

The CDR3 protein is CASSEQDSAAPYEQYF. As DNA, the CDR3 is TGTGCCAGCAGCGAACAAGACAGTGCCGCCCCCTACGAGCAGTACTTC. This sequence joins TRBV9 and TRBJ2-7, with D possibly matching TRBD1 (5 bases). Trimming shortened V by 3 bases and J by 2 bases, and 18 bases separated the two germline ends. The germline V gene has CDR1 SGDLS and CDR2 YYNGEE. The CDR3 extends over 16 amino acids.

As regards this clone: The junction does not match germline at one end; this may be a read error. J is TRBJ1-5 and V is TRBV30, with D perhaps TRBD1 (6 bases). Germline V CDR1 and CDR2: GTSNPN, SVGIG (reference sequence). This CDR3 is 14 amino acids long. The chain's CDR3 is CARSGEQGGQPQHF. In nucleotides, the CDR3 is TGTGCCCGGAGTGGGGAACAGGGCGGTCAGCCCCAGCATTTT. The full variable domain, with the rest looked up from reference TRBV30 and TRBJ1-5, is SQTIHQWPATLVQPVGSPLSLECTVEGTSNPNLYWYRQAAGRGLQLLFYSVGIGQISSEVPQNLSASRPQDRQFILSSKKLLLSDSGFYLCARSGEQGGQPQHFGDGTRLSIL.

V is TRBV29-1 and J is TRBJ2-2; TRBD1 might be the D (6 bases). Trimming cost V 4 bases and J 2 bases, with 11 bases left between them. The CDR3 length is 14 residues. Germline values: CDR1 SQVTM, CDR2 ANQGSEA. The CDR3 protein is CSVGADRNTGELFF. The CDR3 DNA is TGCAGCGTTGGGGCGGACAGAAACACCGGGGAGCTGTTTTTT.

In this sample, this clone turned up a few times. The chain joins TRBV6-6 to TRBJ1-3; D call uncertain. Trimming left V 2 bases short and J 3 bases short, with 5 bases between. Germline CDR1 is MNHNY and CDR2 is SVGAGI (reference sequence). The CDR3 is 13 residues long. In nucleotides, the CDR3 is TGTGCCAGCAGTTACGAGATTGGAAACACCATATATTTT. Amino acids: CASSYEIGNTIYF.

This chain joins TRBV2 and TRBJ2-7; D is possibly TRBD1 (7 bases). CDR3 length equals 12 residues. V lost 6 bases and J lost 6, with 12 bases in between. The germline V gene has CDR1 SNHLY and CDR2 FYNNEI. CDR3: CASRRDSLEQYF. The CDR3, as DNA: TGTGCCAGCAGGCGGGACAGCCTCGAGCAGTACTTC.

This rearrangement joins TRBV2 to TRBJ1-1; no firm D call. V was clipped by 4 bases and J by 4 bases, with 10 bases between them. In germline, CDR1 is SNHLY, CDR2 FYNNEI. The CDR3 has 13 amino acids. The CDR3, as DNA: TGTGCCAGCAGTGTAGGCGGCATCACTGAAGCTTTCTTT. This gives the protein CASSVGGITEAFF.

The chain links TRBV2 to TRBJ2-5; TRBD2 matches 12 bases. Germline loops: CDR1 SNHLY, CDR2 FYNNEI. This CDR3 region has 20 residues. The J segment lost 1 base and the V segment lost 6 bases, leaving 18 bases of the junction unmatched. This chain's CDR3 is CASSLETSGGAKAIQETQYF. CDR3 in DNA: TGTGCCAGCAGCCTCGAGACTAGCGGGGGAGCCAAAGCCATCCAAGAGACCCAGTACTTC.

The CDR3 DNA sequence: TGTGCCACCTATATAAGTAATTCACCCCTCCACTTT. It encodes CATYISNSPLHF. V and J are TRBV6-1 and TRBJ1-6; the D is unclear. CDR3 length: 12 amino acids. Germline-derived CDR1 and CDR2 are MNHNS and SASEGT. V was cut by 10 bases and J by 6 bases, with 10 bases left in between.

The CDR3 nucleotides are TGTGCCAGTATCCCGACAGGGGGGAACATTCAGTACTTC. This encodes CASIPTGGNIQYF. This chain links TRBV19 with TRBJ2-4; TRBD1 matches 9 bases. In germline, CDR1 is LNHDA, CDR2 SQIVND (reference sequence). With V trimmed by 7 bases and J by 7 bases, 5 bases remained unmatched. The CDR3 runs 13 residues.

In regard to this clone: Different DNA sequences within this sample yield the same CDR3. The rearrangement joins TRBV7-9 to TRBJ1-2; 8 nucleotides align to TRBD1. There are 13 residues in the CDR3. The J segment lost 4 bases and the V segment lost 3 bases, leaving 1 base of the junction unmatched. CDR1 is SEHNR, CDR2 FQNEAQ, per germline (reference sequence). Written as DNA, the CDR3 is TGTGCCAGCAGCTTGGACAGGGTCTATGGCTACACCTTC. Translating it yields CASSLDRVYGYTF.

This clone was observed a few times. This rearrangement joins TRBV7-2 to TRBJ1-1; possible D gene TRBD1, 5 bases. CDR1 is SGHTA and CDR2 is FQGNSA in the germline V gene. The CDR3 is 15 amino acids. Trimming shortened V by 4 bases and J by 2 bases, and 14 bases separated the two germline ends. CDR3 in amino acids: CASSYWTRLNTEAFF. In DNA form, the CDR3 reads TGTGCCAGCAGCTATTGGACAAGGCTTAACACTGAAGCTTTCTTT. The complete variable domain, with remaining parts taken from reference TRBV7-2 and TRBJ1-1, reads GAGVSQSPSNKVTEKGKDVELRCDPISGHTALYWYRQSLGQGLEFLIYFQGNSAPDKSGLPSDRFSAERTGGSVSTLTIQRTQQEDSAVYLCASSYWTRLNTEAFFGQGTRLTVV.

This clone has a handful of counts. V and J are TRBV6-6 and TRBJ2-7; TRBD1 might be the D (5 bases). Germline CDR1 and CDR2: MNHNY and SVGAGI (reference sequence). The germline V and J ends were trimmed by 6 bases and 4 bases, with 13 bases remaining between them. The CDR3 length is 13 residues. The CDR3 DNA follows: TGTGCCAGCAGATCAGGGATACGGTACGAGCAGTACTTC. Translation: CASRSGIRYEQYF.

The chain recombines TRBV4-3 with TRBJ2-7, with TRBD2 as a possible D gene (6 bases). Germline V CDR1 and CDR2: LGHNA, YSLEER. With 1 base removed from V and 2 bases from J, the gap between germline ends came to 12 bases. The CDR3 is 15 amino acids. The DNA of the CDR3 is TGCGCCAGCAGCCAAGTAATGGGACTCGCCTACGAGCAGTACTTC. This gives the protein CASSQVMGLAYEQYF.